Following are 24 T cell receptor beta chains from one sample sequenced in a study of blood T cell repertoires in COVID-19. Using immunoSEQ multiplex PCR, the repertoire was profiled, and TCRdb retains in-frame clones only, with some absent. The profile shows 95,000 to 100,000 clones, roughly 86% of them singletons. What was sequenced was peripheral blood. The receptors were gathered from a woman aged 25 to 39 with acute or convalescent COVID-19.

This chain connects TRBV11-2 to TRBJ2-2, with TRBD2 matching over 13 bases. CDR3 length: 19 residues. Germline V gene data show CDR1 as SGHAT and CDR2 as FQNNGV. Trimming removed 5 bases from V and 6 bases from J; junction bases left unmatched: 15. CDR3 protein: CASSTHGTSGASRAGELFF. In DNA form, the CDR3 reads TGTGCCAGCAGCACACACGGGACTAGCGGGGCCTCGAGAGCCGGGGAGCTGTTTTTT.

V gene TRBV5-1 combines with J gene TRBJ1-1, with a tentative D call TRBD1 (5 bases). The V end lost 0 bases, the J end lost 1 base, and 13 bases lay between the germline ends. From germline, CDR1 is SGHRS and CDR2 YFSETQ. This CDR3 has 16 amino acids. CDR3 coding DNA: TGCGCCAGCAGCTTGGTTCAGGGCGGCCGGAACACTGAAGCTTTCTTT. Amino acid sequence: CASSLVQGGRNTEAFF. Filled out from reference TRBV5-1 and TRBJ1-1, the complete variable domain reads KAGVTQTPRYLIKTRGQQVTLSCSPISGHRSVSWYQQTPGQGLQFLFEYFSETQRNKGNFPGRFSGRQFSNSRSEMNVSTLELGDSALYLCASSLVQGGRNTEAFFGQGTRLTVV.

The V call is TRBV5-1, the J call TRBJ2-3; D may be TRBD2 (7 bases). The germline V gene encodes CDR1 SGHRS and CDR2 YFSETQ. V lost 4 bases to trimming and J lost 1 base, with 16 bases between them. The length of the CDR3 is 16 residues. CDR3 loop: CASSLWGGPGTDTQYF. The CDR3 nucleotides read TGCGCCAGCAGCCTCTGGGGGGGGCCAGGCACAGATACGCAGTATTTT.

This clone has a handful of counts. The chain carries TRBV7-6 and TRBJ1-2; 8 nucleotides align to TRBD1. The V gene's germline CDR1 is SGHVS and CDR2 FNYEAQ. Unmatched junction bases numbered 11, after V lost 5 bases and J lost 6 bases. This CDR3 spans 15 amino acids. The CDR3 sequence is CASSASDREWHGYTF. DNA of the CDR3: TGTGCCAGCAGCGCCTCGGACAGGGAGTGGCATGGCTACACCTTC. Combining the CDR3 with reference TRBV7-6 and TRBJ1-2 gives the whole variable domain GAGVSQSPRYKVTKRGQDVALRCDPISGHVSLYWYRQALGQGPEFLTYFNYEAQQDKSGLPNDRFSAERPEGSISTLTIQRTEQRDSAMYRCASSASDREWHGYTFGSGTRLTVV.

This clone was seen more than once but under ten times. V and J are TRBV6-5 and TRBJ2-1; D possibly corresponds to TRBD1 (7 bases). Trimming stripped 5 bases from V and 3 bases from J, with 14 bases between. The CDR3 runs to 15 residues. Per germline, CDR1 MNHEY and CDR2 SVGAGI. The CDR3 protein is CASSIPGGYYNEQFF. The DNA for the CDR3 is TGTGCCAGCAGTATCCCAGGGGGGTACTACAATGAGCAGTTCTTC.

The chain couples TRBV18 to TRBJ2-1; 7 bases fit TRBD1. CDR3 length: 15 residues. Trimming cost V 1 base and J 7 bases; bases outside gene matches: 7. The germline V gene has CDR1 KGHSH and CDR2 LQKENI. The CDR3 loop reads CASSPRPGTENEQFF. Written as DNA, the CDR3 is TGTGCCAGCTCACCACGTCCCGGGACAGAGAATGAGCAGTTCTTC.

This clone was seen a single time. J is TRBJ2-3 and V is TRBV20-1, with a possible D match to TRBD1 (5 bases). Per germline, CDR1 DFQATT and CDR2 SNEGSKA (reference sequence). The CDR3 covers 15 residues. V lost 3 bases and J 0 bases, leaving 13 bases between the germline ends. The CDR3 region has the DNA TGCAGTGCTAGTTTCAGGGTGACCAGCACAGATACGCAGTATTTT. It codes for CSASFRVTSTDTQYF.

This CDR3 reads CAWSAINYGYTF. Here the CDR3 DNA reads TGTGCCTGGAGTGCCATTAACTATGGCTACACCTTC. This chain uses TRBV30 with TRBJ1-2; D unclear. This CDR3 has 12 amino acids. V was cut by 1 base and J by 1 base, with 4 bases left in between. Per germline, CDR1 GTSNPN and CDR2 SVGIG (reference sequence).

J is TRBJ2-7 and V is TRBV4-1; the D gene is possibly TRBD2 (6 bases). There are 12 residues in the CDR3. The germline gives CDR1 MGHRA, CDR2 YSYEKL. V was pared by 6 bases and J by 5 bases, with 11 bases between. The CDR3 coding sequence is TGCGCCAGCAGGGGGGGTGAGGACGAGCAGTACTTC. As protein: CASRGGEDEQYF.

This chain uses TRBV7-9 with TRBJ1-5; D not certain. The CDR3 is 13 residues long. V lost 4 bases to trimming and J lost 4 bases, with 8 bases between them. CDR1 and CDR2 from the germline V gene are SEHNR and FQNEAQ (reference sequence). This CDR3 reads CASSSALNQPQHF. The CDR3 nucleotides read TGTGCCAGCAGCTCCGCACTGAATCAGCCCCAGCATTTT.

V is TRBV6-1 and J is TRBJ1-2; the D gene is possibly TRBD1 (5 bases). The CDR3 runs 16 residues. V was cut by 2 bases and J by 0 bases, with 13 bases left in between. Germline V lookup: CDR1 MNHNS, CDR2 SASEGT. This CDR3 is CASSEREGRANYGYTF. The DNA for the CDR3 is TGTGCCAGCAGTGAAAGGGAGGGGAGGGCTAACTATGGCTACACCTTC.

This clone was recorded a few times. This sequence joins TRBV19 and TRBJ2-7; 8 nucleotides align to TRBD2. Unmatched junction bases numbered 4, after V lost 6 bases and J lost 3 bases. The CDR3 sequence is 13 residues long. Germline V gene lookup returns CDR1 LNHDA and CDR2 SQIVND (reference sequence). The CDR3 loop is CASSPGGGYEQYF. For the CDR3, the DNA is TGTGCCAGTAGCCCCGGGGGGGGCTACGAGCAGTACTTC.

The chain joins TRBV9 to TRBJ1-1; the match to TRBD1 covers 11 bases. Germline CDR1 and CDR2: SGDLS and YYNGEE. This CDR3 comprises 16 residues. J gave up 1 base and V 2 bases, and 4 bases lay outside the gene matches. This CDR3 reads CASSVDRGRWNTEAFF. The CDR3 coding sequence is TGTGCCAGCAGCGTGGACAGGGGGCGATGGAACACTGAAGCTTTCTTT.

The chain joins TRBV18 to TRBJ2-7; 9 bases map to TRBD1. CDR3 length: 13 residues. J lost 5 bases, V lost 4 bases, and 3 bases had no gene match. Germline CDR1 reads KGHSH; CDR2 reads LQKENI. CDR3 residues: CASSRTGDHEQYF. CDR3 DNA sequence: TGTGCCAGCTCACGGACAGGGGACCACGAGCAGTACTTC.

The chain recombines TRBV3-1 (or the pseudogene TRBV3-2) with TRBJ1-2, with D maybe TRBD1 (6 bases). V lost 4 bases and J 2 bases, leaving 11 bases between the germline ends. Per germline, CDR1 LGHDT and CDR2 YNNKEL (reference sequence). This CDR3 contains 14 residues. The CDR3 loop reads CASSPDRWNYGYTF. The CDR3, as DNA: TGTGCCAGCAGCCCGGACAGATGGAACTATGGCTACACCTTC.

The chain links TRBV12-3 or TRBV12-4 to TRBJ2-7; D is unclear. V was cut by 3 bases and J by 6 bases, with 9 bases left in between. The CDR3 has 12 amino acids. The CDR3 DNA sequence: TGTGCCAGCAGTTTCGCCCACACCGAGCAGTACTTC. Translating it yields CASSFAHTEQYF.

The chain uses TRBV6-6 and TRBJ2-7, with 7 bases matching TRBD2. The CDR3 loop spans 14 amino acids. The junction had 8 bases not matched to a gene; V was cut back by 2 bases and J by 7 bases. Per the germline V gene, CDR1 is MNHNY and CDR2 is SVGAGI (reference sequence). The chain's CDR3 is CASSYAVREVEQYF. CDR3 nucleotides: TGTGCCAGCAGTTACGCCGTCCGGGAGGTTGAGCAGTACTTC.

V is TRBV6-1 and J is TRBJ2-7; TRBD1 matches at 7 bases. Germline V gives CDR1 MNHNS, CDR2 SASEGT. The CDR3 extends over 17 amino acids. J was trimmed by 2 bases and V by 0 bases; bases with no gene match: 10. The CDR3 nucleotides read TGTGCCAGCAGTGAAGCTACAGGGGCTTACTTCACCTACGAGCAGTACTTC. Its protein product is CASSEATGAYFTYEQYF.

CDR3 amino acids: CASSLEVGPYNEQFF. The CDR3 DNA sequence: TGTGCCAGCAGCTTAGAGGTGGGCCCCTACAATGAGCAGTTCTTC. The chain joins TRBV7-2 to TRBJ2-1, with no clear D. CDR3 length: 15 amino acids. The germline gives CDR1 SGHTA, CDR2 FQGNSA. The germline V and J ends were trimmed by 1 base and 2 bases, with 9 bases remaining between them.

The V and J genes are TRBV7-6 and TRBJ1-6; D is unresolved. The CDR3 spans 15 residues. The V and J ends lost 1 base and 6 bases respectively, with 10 bases between them. In germline, CDR1 is SGHVS, CDR2 FNYEAQ. The CDR3 coding sequence is TGTGCCAGCAGCTTAGTTGGCGGCGCTAATTCACCCCTCCACTTT. Protein: CASSLVGGANSPLHF.

The chain joins TRBV6-5 to TRBJ1-1, with D possibly being TRBD1 (5 bases). Trimming pared 5 bases from V and 1 base from J, leaving 14 bases between. CDR3 size: 15 residues. Germline assignment: CDR1 MNHEY and CDR2 SVGAGI. CDR3 region: CASSPIQGGNTEAFF. CDR3 in DNA: TGTGCCAGCAGTCCTATCCAGGGTGGGAACACTGAAGCTTTCTTT.

This clone occurred a few times. The chain uses TRBV2 and TRBJ2-2; 10 bases line up with TRBD2. Germline assignment: CDR1 SNHLY and CDR2 FYNNEI. CDR3 length: 14 residues. Trimming took 6 bases from V and 6 from J; bases not matched to a gene: 4. The CDR3 here is CASRSSGGAGELFF. Here the CDR3 DNA reads TGTGCCAGCAGGTCTAGCGGGGGTGCCGGGGAGCTGTTTTTT.

The chain couples TRBV6-5 to TRBJ1-5; the D gene is possibly TRBD1 (5 bases). This CDR3 has 15 residues. The V gene lost 6 bases and the J gene lost 5 bases, with 17 bases spanning the gap. The germline CDR1 and CDR2 sequences are MNHEY and SVGAGI. CDR3 coding DNA: TGTGCCAGCAGCCCCTCAGGGATTGCCCATCAGCCCCAGCATTTT. Translating gives CASSPSGIAHQPQHF.

The chain couples TRBV3-1 (or the pseudogene TRBV3-2) to TRBJ1-2, with D unresolved. This CDR3 contains 13 residues. Trimming removed 4 bases at V and 4 bases at J, with 10 bases between. CDR1 and CDR2 (germline): LGHDT, YNNKEL (reference sequence). The CDR3, as DNA: TGTGCCAGCAGCCCACCAGCGGTCTATGGCTACACCTTC. Translation gives CASSPPAVYGYTF.